This T cell receptor beta chain was identified during a study of post-analysis software for immune sequencing data. Study as a whole: Relapsing-remitting, secondary progressive and progressive-relapsing courses of multiple sclerosis were included.

General study results and limits: Comparison of patients with controls showed five TRBV segments more frequent in patients, TRBV5-6, TRBV5-1 and TRBV20-1 among them. Versus controls, multiple sclerosis patients showed significantly lower diversity (normalized Chao1).

The TCR beta cDNA libraries contained unique molecular identifiers. Roughly 500,000 cDNA molecules were obtained per 1 to 10 million input T cells. Using its own MiXCR run on the PCR reads, TCRdb lists one record per CDR3 protein. The repertoire consists of roughly 570,000 distinct CDR3 sequences, with around a third occurring once and the leading ten covering 4.5% to 7.5%. The CDR3 length is 16 residues. Per the germline V gene, CDR1 is SGHVS and CDR2 is FQNEAQ. The V end lost 1 base, the J end lost 5 bases, and 14 bases lay between the germline ends. Note on this clonotype: The antigen is unknown.

Sequencing was performed on blood. J is TRBJ2-2 and V is TRBV7-8; D might be TRBD1 (6 bases). The sequence was obtained from a girl aged 2-17 years with multiple sclerosis. Here the CDR3 reads CASSLESGVQTGELFF. CDR3 in DNA: TGTGCCAGCAGCTTAGAGTCAGGGGTACAGACCGGGGAGCTGTTTTTT.